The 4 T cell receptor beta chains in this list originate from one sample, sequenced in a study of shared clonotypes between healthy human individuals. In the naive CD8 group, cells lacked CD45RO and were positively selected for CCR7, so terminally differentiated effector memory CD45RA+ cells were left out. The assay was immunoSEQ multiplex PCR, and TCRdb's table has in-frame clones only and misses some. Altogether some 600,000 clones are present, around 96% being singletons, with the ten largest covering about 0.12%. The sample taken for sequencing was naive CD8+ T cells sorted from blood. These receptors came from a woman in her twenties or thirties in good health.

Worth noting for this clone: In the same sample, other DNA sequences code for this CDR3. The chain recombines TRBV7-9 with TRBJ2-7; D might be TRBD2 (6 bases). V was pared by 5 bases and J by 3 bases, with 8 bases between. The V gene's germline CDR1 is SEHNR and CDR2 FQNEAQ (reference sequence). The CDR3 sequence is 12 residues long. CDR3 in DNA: TGTGCCAGCAGCCTTAGCGGCTACGAGCAGTACTTC. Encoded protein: CASSLSGYEQYF. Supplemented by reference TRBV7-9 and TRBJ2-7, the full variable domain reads DTGVSQNPRHKITKRGQNVTFRCDPISEHNRLYWYRQTLGQGPEFLTYFQNEAQLEKSRLLSDRFSAERPKGSFSTLEIQRTEQGDSAMYLCASSLSGYEQYFGPGTRLTVT.

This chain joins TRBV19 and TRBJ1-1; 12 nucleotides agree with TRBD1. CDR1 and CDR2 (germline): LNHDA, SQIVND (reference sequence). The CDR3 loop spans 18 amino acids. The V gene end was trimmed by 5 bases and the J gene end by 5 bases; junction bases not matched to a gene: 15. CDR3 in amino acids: CASSDIRDRGRIFTEAFF. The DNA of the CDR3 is TGTGCCAGTAGTGATATCCGGGACAGGGGGCGGATTTTTACTGAAGCTTTCTTT.

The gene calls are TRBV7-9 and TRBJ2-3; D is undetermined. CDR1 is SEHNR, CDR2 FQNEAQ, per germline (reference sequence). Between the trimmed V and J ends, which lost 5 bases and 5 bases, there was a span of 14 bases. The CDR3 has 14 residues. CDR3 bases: TGTGCCAGCAGCCTAGGCTCTGGGGAAGATACGCAGTATTTT. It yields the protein CASSLGSGEDTQYF.

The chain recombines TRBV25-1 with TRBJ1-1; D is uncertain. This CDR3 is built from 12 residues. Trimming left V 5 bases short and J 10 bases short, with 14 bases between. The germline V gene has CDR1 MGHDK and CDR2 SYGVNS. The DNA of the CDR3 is TGTGCCAGCAGTCCCACGGGTCAAGGAGCTTTCTTT. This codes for CASSPTGQGAFF.